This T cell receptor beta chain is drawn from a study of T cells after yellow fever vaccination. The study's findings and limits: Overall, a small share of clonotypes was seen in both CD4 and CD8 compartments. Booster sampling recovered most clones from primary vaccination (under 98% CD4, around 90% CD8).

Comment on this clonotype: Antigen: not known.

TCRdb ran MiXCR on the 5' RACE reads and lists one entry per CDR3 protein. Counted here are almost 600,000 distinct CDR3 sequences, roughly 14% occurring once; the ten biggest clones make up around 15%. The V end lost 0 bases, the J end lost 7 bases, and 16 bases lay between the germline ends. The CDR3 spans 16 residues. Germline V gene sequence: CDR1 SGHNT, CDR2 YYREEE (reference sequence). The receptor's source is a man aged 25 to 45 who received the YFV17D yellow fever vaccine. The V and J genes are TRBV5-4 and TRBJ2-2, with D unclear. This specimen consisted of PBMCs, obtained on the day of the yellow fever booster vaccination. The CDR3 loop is CASSLALNVGNGELFF. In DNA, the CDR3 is TGTGCCAGCAGCTTGGCCTTGAACGTAGGGAACGGGGAGCTGTTTTTT.